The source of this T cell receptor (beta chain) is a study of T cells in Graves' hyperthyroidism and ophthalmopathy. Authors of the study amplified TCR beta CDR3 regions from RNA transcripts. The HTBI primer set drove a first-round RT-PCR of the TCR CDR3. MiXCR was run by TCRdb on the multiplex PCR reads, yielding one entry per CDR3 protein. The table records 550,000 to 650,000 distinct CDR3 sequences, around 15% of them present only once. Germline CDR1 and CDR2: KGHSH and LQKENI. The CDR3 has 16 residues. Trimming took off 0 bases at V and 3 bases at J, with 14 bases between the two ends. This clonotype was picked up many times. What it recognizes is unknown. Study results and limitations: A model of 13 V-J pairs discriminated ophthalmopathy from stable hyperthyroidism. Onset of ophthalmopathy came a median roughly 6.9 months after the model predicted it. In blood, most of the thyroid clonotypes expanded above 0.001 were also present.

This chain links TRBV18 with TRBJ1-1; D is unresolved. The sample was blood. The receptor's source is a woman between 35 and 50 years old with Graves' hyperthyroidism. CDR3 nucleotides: TGTGCCAGCTCACCACCTAGTCGTGGCGAGCACACTGAAGCTTTCTTT. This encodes CASSPPSRGEHTEAFF.